These T cell receptor beta chains were read from a single sample in a study of CD8+CD57+ T cells in acquired aplastic anemia. TCRdb re-analysed the reads in MiXCR, keeping a single row per CDR3 protein. The sample contains under 350,000 distinct CDR3 sequences, around three fifths of which appear only once. The sample comprised sorted CD4+, CD8+, or CD8+CD57+ T cells (not recorded which) from PBMCs. The receptors originated from a human donor with aplastic anemia. Both conserved end residues are part of each CDR3. D genes are given only for firm matches. Clone size appears in some rows only: once, few, many, or a class for an expanded clone.

v_call: TRBV5-1
clone_size: few
cdr3_length: 13
d_call: .
j_call: TRBJ2-7
cdr3_nt: TGCGCCAGCAGCACCCCGGAGGGCTACGAGCAGTACTTC
cdr3_aa: CASSTPEGYEQYF

v_call: TRBV10-1
clone_size: .
cdr3_length: 14
d_call: .
j_call: TRBJ2-2
cdr3_nt: TGCGCCAGAATAACGGCCCTAAGCGCCGGGGAGCTGTTTTTT
cdr3_aa: CARITALSAGELFF

v_call: TRBV7-8
clone_size: .
cdr3_length: 15
d_call: .
j_call: TRBJ1-3
cdr3_nt: TGTGCCAGCAGCTTCGCGGGCGCCTACGTAGACACCATATATTTT
cdr3_aa: CASSFAGAYVDTIYF

v_call: TRBV5-1
clone_size: .
cdr3_length: 14
d_call: .
j_call: TRBJ1-5
cdr3_nt: TGCGCCAGCAGCTTGGAGTCGGGCAATCAGCCCCAGCATTTT
cdr3_aa: CASSLESGNQPQHF

v_call: TRBV24-1
clone_size: .
cdr3_length: 16
d_call: TRBD2
j_call: TRBJ2-5
cdr3_nt: TGTGCCACCAGTGATTCGACGCGGGGGGGTGAAGAGACCCAGTACTTC
cdr3_aa: CATSDSTRGGEETQYF

v_call: TRBV7-2
clone_size: .
cdr3_length: 12
d_call: .
j_call: TRBJ2-1
cdr3_nt: TGTGCCAGCAGCCGACTAGGGAATGAGCAGTTCTTC
cdr3_aa: CASSRLGNEQFF

v_call: TRBV2
clone_size: .
cdr3_length: 13
d_call: .
j_call: TRBJ1-4
cdr3_nt: TGCGCCAGCAGGATAGGCCAGGGTGAAAAACTGTTTTTT
cdr3_aa: CASRIGQGEKLFF

v_call: TRBV10-3
clone_size: few
cdr3_length: 13
d_call: .
j_call: TRBJ1-1
cdr3_nt: TGTGCCACCCAAGGGGAGGTCGGCACTGAAGCTTTCTTT
cdr3_aa: CATQGEVGTEAFF

v_call: TRBV30
clone_size: .
cdr3_length: 14
d_call: .
j_call: TRBJ2-7
cdr3_nt: TGTGCCTGGAGTGGTTCCCAGAGCTCCTACGAGCAGTACTTC
cdr3_aa: CAWSGSQSSYEQYF

v_call: TRBV6-2/TRBV6-3
clone_size: .
cdr3_length: 16
d_call: .
j_call: TRBJ1-3
cdr3_nt: TGTGCTACAGAGTTCCCGACAGTTCCGTCCGGAAACACCATATATTTT
cdr3_aa: CATEFPTVPSGNTIYF

v_call: TRBV7-9
clone_size: .
cdr3_length: 14
d_call: .
j_call: TRBJ2-1
cdr3_nt: TGTGCCAGCAGCCAAAACTACTTAGCGGTCGAGCAGTTCTTC
cdr3_aa: CASSQNYLAVEQFF

v_call: TRBV15
clone_size: .
cdr3_length: 14
d_call: TRBD1
j_call: TRBJ1-2
cdr3_nt: TGTGCCACCAGCAGTGACAGGGGGCTTGGTGGCTACACCTTC
cdr3_aa: CATSSDRGLGGYTF

v_call: TRBV19
clone_size: .
cdr3_length: 11
d_call: .
j_call: TRBJ1-1
cdr3_nt: TGTGCTTGTCGGCAGACAACTGAAGCTTTCTTT
cdr3_aa: CACRQTTEAFF

v_call: TRBV2
clone_size: .
cdr3_length: 15
d_call: .
j_call: TRBJ1-5
cdr3_nt: TGTGCCAGCAGACAGGAAAGGAATAGCAATCAGCCCCAGCATTTT
cdr3_aa: CASRQERNSNQPQHF

v_call: TRBV20-1
clone_size: .
cdr3_length: 10
d_call: .
j_call: TRBJ2-5
cdr3_nt: TGCGGGGGGGCCTGGAAGACCCAGTACTTC
cdr3_aa: CGGAWKTQYF

v_call: TRBV7-2
clone_size: few
cdr3_length: 13
d_call: .
j_call: TRBJ2-1
cdr3_nt: TGTGCCAGCAGACTTAGCTCCTACAATGAGCAGTTCTTC
cdr3_aa: CASRLSSYNEQFF

v_call: TRBV9
clone_size: .
cdr3_length: 16
d_call: .
j_call: TRBJ2-1
cdr3_nt: TGTGCCAGCAGCGTCTACACCGGAAACTCCTACAATGAGCAGTTCTTC
cdr3_aa: CASSVYTGNSYNEQFF

v_call: TRBV7-7
clone_size: once
cdr3_length: 18
d_call: TRBD2
j_call: TRBJ2-1
cdr3_nt: TGTGCTAGCAGCTTAGGTGCTCTTGGACTAGCGGGGCACAATGAGCAGTTCTTC
cdr3_aa: CASSLGALGLAGHNEQFF

v_call: TRBV20-1
clone_size: .
cdr3_length: 12
d_call: .
j_call: TRBJ1-2
cdr3_nt: TGCAGTGCTGGGGGACGAGGTCGGGGCTACACCTTC
cdr3_aa: CSAGGRGRGYTF

v_call: TRBV24-1
clone_size: many
cdr3_length: 15
d_call: .
j_call: TRBJ2-5
cdr3_nt: TGTGCCACCAGTGATTTGCCAGGGCCCCAAGAGACCCAGTACTTC
cdr3_aa: CATSDLPGPQETQYF

v_call: TRBV20-1
clone_size: .
cdr3_length: 13
d_call: .
j_call: TRBJ1-1
cdr3_nt: TGCAGTGCTAGATTTCCGGGACGGAGCGGAGCTTTCTTT
cdr3_aa: CSARFPGRSGAFF

v_call: TRBV19
clone_size: many
cdr3_length: 14
d_call: .
j_call: TRBJ1-2
cdr3_nt: TGTGCCAGTAGTCCCGCAGGGCCGAACTATGGCTACACCTTC
cdr3_aa: CASSPAGPNYGYTF

v_call: TRBV10-1
clone_size: many
cdr3_length: 16
d_call: .
j_call: TRBJ2-1
cdr3_nt: TGCGCCAGCAGTGAGTGGGCCGGGAAAGTTGACAATGAGCAGTTCTTC
cdr3_aa: CASSEWAGKVDNEQFF

v_call: TRBV7-2
clone_size: .
cdr3_length: 13
d_call: .
j_call: TRBJ2-7
cdr3_nt: TGTGCCAGCAGCTTACGGGACTCTCACGAGCAGTACTTC
cdr3_aa: CASSLRDSHEQYF

v_call: TRBV19
clone_size: many
cdr3_length: 14
d_call: .
j_call: TRBJ2-7
cdr3_nt: TGTGCCAGTAGAAACAGGGGAGGTAGCTACGAGCAGTACTTC
cdr3_aa: CASRNRGGSYEQYF

v_call: TRBV12-3/TRBV12-4
clone_size: many
cdr3_length: 14
d_call: TRBD2
j_call: TRBJ2-5
cdr3_nt: TGTGCCAGCAGTCCTAGCGGGAGGGGGGAGACCCAGTACTTC
cdr3_aa: CASSPSGRGETQYF

v_call: TRBV10-3
clone_size: .
cdr3_length: 13
d_call: .
j_call: TRBJ1-1
cdr3_nt: TGTGCCATCAGTGAGAGACAGGACACTGAAGCTTTCTTT
cdr3_aa: CAISERQDTEAFF

v_call: TRBV24-1
clone_size: .
cdr3_length: 16
d_call: .
j_call: TRBJ2-2
cdr3_nt: TGTGCCACCAGTGAACCGGGACGCTCAGACACCGGGGAGCTGTTTTTT
cdr3_aa: CATSEPGRSDTGELFF

v_call: TRBV19
clone_size: few
cdr3_length: 16
d_call: TRBD2
j_call: TRBJ2-2
cdr3_nt: TGTGCCAGTAGTATAGGACTAGCGGGGGGCCACGGGGAGCTGTTTTTT
cdr3_aa: CASSIGLAGGHGELFF

v_call: TRBV7-2
clone_size: many
cdr3_length: 15
d_call: TRBD1
j_call: TRBJ2-5
cdr3_nt: TGTGCCAGCAGCTTGCCGGGACAGGGGACAGAGACCCAGTACTTC
cdr3_aa: CASSLPGQGTETQYF

v_call: TRBV7-8
clone_size: .
cdr3_length: 13
d_call: TRBD1
j_call: TRBJ1-2
cdr3_nt: TGTGCCAGCAGCCCTAGGACAGGCTATGGCTACACCTTC
cdr3_aa: CASSPRTGYGYTF

v_call: TRBV20-1
clone_size: .
cdr3_length: 14
d_call: .
j_call: TRBJ2-5
cdr3_nt: TGCAGTGCTAGAGGGGGGACGGAACAAGAGACCCAGTACTTC
cdr3_aa: CSARGGTEQETQYF

v_call: TRBV9
clone_size: few
cdr3_length: 16
d_call: TRBD1
j_call: TRBJ2-3
cdr3_nt: TGTGCCAGCAGCGTAGGGTCAGGGGGCGGCATCGATACGCATCATTTT
cdr3_aa: CASSVGSGGGIDTHHF

v_call: TRBV7-2
clone_size: .
cdr3_length: 14
d_call: .
j_call: TRBJ1-6
cdr3_nt: TGTGCCAGCAGCTTAGCGCCGGGAAATTCACCCCTCCACTTT
cdr3_aa: CASSLAPGNSPLHF

v_call: TRBV5-6
clone_size: .
cdr3_length: 12
d_call: TRBD1
j_call: TRBJ2-1
cdr3_nt: TGTGCCAGCAGCCCTAGGACAGGAGAGCAGTTCTTC
cdr3_aa: CASSPRTGEQFF

v_call: TRBV20-1
clone_size: .
cdr3_length: 14
d_call: TRBD2
j_call: TRBJ2-5
cdr3_nt: TGCAGTGCTAGGGATGGACTAGCGGACGGGACCCAGTACTTC
cdr3_aa: CSARDGLADGTQYF

v_call: TRBV10-3
clone_size: .
cdr3_length: 13
d_call: .
j_call: TRBJ1-1
cdr3_nt: TGTGCCATCAGTGGTACGAGCACAACTGAAGCTTTCTTT
cdr3_aa: CAISGTSTTEAFF

v_call: TRBV2
clone_size: .
cdr3_length: 11
d_call: .
j_call: TRBJ1-2
cdr3_nt: TGTGCCAGTGTGGCTAACTATGGCTACACCTTC
cdr3_aa: CASVANYGYTF

v_call: TRBV2
clone_size: .
cdr3_length: 14
d_call: .
j_call: TRBJ1-3
cdr3_nt: TGTGCCAGCATACGACAGAGCTCTGGAAACACCATATATTTT
cdr3_aa: CASIRQSSGNTIYF

v_call: TRBV20-1
clone_size: .
cdr3_length: 14
d_call: .
j_call: TRBJ2-7
cdr3_nt: TGCAGTGTCTTCCGGGACGGGAGCTCCTACGAGCAGTACTTC
cdr3_aa: CSVFRDGSSYEQYF

v_call: TRBV7-8
clone_size: many
cdr3_length: 12
d_call: .
j_call: TRBJ1-1
cdr3_nt: TGTGCCAGCAGCTTCAGCGTCACTGAAGCTTTCTTT
cdr3_aa: CASSFSVTEAFF

v_call: TRBV12-3/TRBV12-4
clone_size: .
cdr3_length: 14
d_call: .
j_call: TRBJ1-1
cdr3_nt: TGTGCCAGCAGAACTGACAGGCAGAACACTGAAGCTTTCTTT
cdr3_aa: CASRTDRQNTEAFF

v_call: TRBV20-1
clone_size: few
cdr3_length: 15
d_call: TRBD1
j_call: TRBJ2-7
cdr3_nt: TGCAGTGCTAGAGCTACCGGGACAGACTCCTACGAGCAGTACTTC
cdr3_aa: CSARATGTDSYEQYF

v_call: TRBV9
clone_size: .
cdr3_length: 14
d_call: TRBD2
j_call: TRBJ2-7
cdr3_nt: TGTGCCAGCAGCGTAGGTCTAGCGGGAGGAGAGCAGTACTTC
cdr3_aa: CASSVGLAGGEQYF

v_call: TRBV15
clone_size: .
cdr3_length: 13
d_call: .
j_call: TRBJ2-7
cdr3_nt: TGTGCCACCAGCAGAGCTCGCGGCGGCGGGCAGTACTTC
cdr3_aa: CATSRARGGGQYF

v_call: TRBV5-4
clone_size: many
cdr3_length: 16
d_call: .
j_call: TRBJ1-4
cdr3_nt: TGTGCCAGCAGCTTGGGACAGCTTGCAACTAATGAAAAACTGTTTTTT
cdr3_aa: CASSLGQLATNEKLFF

v_call: TRBV10-3
clone_size: .
cdr3_length: 14
d_call: TRBD1
j_call: TRBJ1-1
cdr3_nt: TGTGCCATCATTGCACAGGGGAGGAACACTGAAGCTTTCTTT
cdr3_aa: CAIIAQGRNTEAFF

v_call: TRBV18
clone_size: few
cdr3_length: 16
d_call: .
j_call: TRBJ1-6
cdr3_nt: TGTGCCAGCTCACCCCAAAGGGTATCAAATAATTCACCCCTCCACTTT
cdr3_aa: CASSPQRVSNNSPLHF

v_call: TRBV18
clone_size: .
cdr3_length: 16
d_call: .
j_call: TRBJ2-3
cdr3_nt: TGTGCCAGCTTACCAATCTCTGAAATAGCCACAGATACGCAGTATTTT
cdr3_aa: CASLPISEIATDTQYF

v_call: TRBV19
clone_size: few
cdr3_length: 15
d_call: .
j_call: TRBJ2-1
cdr3_nt: TGTGCCAGTAGTACAGGCGGGACAGAAACCCCTGAGCAGTTCTTC
cdr3_aa: CASSTGGTETPEQFF

v_call: TRBV19
clone_size: .
cdr3_length: 14
d_call: .
j_call: TRBJ1-6
cdr3_nt: TGTGCCAGTAGTATCGCAGGGGTGGATTCACCCCTCCACTTT
cdr3_aa: CASSIAGVDSPLHF

v_call: TRBV7-9
clone_size: .
cdr3_length: 14
d_call: .
j_call: TRBJ2-7
cdr3_nt: TGTGCCAGCAGCCAAGTTTGGGGCTTCTCCGAGCAGTACTTC
cdr3_aa: CASSQVWGFSEQYF

v_call: TRBV7-9
clone_size: many
cdr3_length: 14
d_call: TRBD1
j_call: TRBJ1-2
cdr3_nt: TGTGCCAGCAGCTCCTTGGACAGGGGATACGGCTACACCTTC
cdr3_aa: CASSSLDRGYGYTF

v_call: TRBV7-6
clone_size: .
cdr3_length: 12
d_call: .
j_call: TRBJ2-5
cdr3_nt: TGTGCCAGCAGTACGACTAGGACCCCAGGGTACTTC
cdr3_aa: CASSTTRTPGYF

v_call: TRBV7-4
clone_size: .
cdr3_length: 16
d_call: .
j_call: TRBJ1-6
cdr3_nt: TGTGCCAGCAGTTACTCGACAGGTTCCTATAATTCACCCCTCCACTTT
cdr3_aa: CASSYSTGSYNSPLHF

v_call: TRBV2
clone_size: many
cdr3_length: 15
d_call: TRBD1
j_call: TRBJ1-1
cdr3_nt: TGTGCCAGCAGTCTGGGGACAGTCATGAACACTGAAGCTTTCTTT
cdr3_aa: CASSLGTVMNTEAFF

v_call: TRBV11-1
clone_size: once
cdr3_length: 16
d_call: TRBD2
j_call: TRBJ2-2
cdr3_nt: TGTGCAAGCAGCTTAATGGGAGTTGAAGTCAGCGGGGAGCTGCTTTTT
cdr3_aa: CASSLMGVEVSGELLF

v_call: TRBV7-9
clone_size: once
cdr3_length: 14
d_call: .
j_call: TRBJ2-3
cdr3_nt: TGTGCCAGCAGCTCCTCCCGGGCAAACAATGAGCAGTATTTT
cdr3_aa: CASSSSRANNEQYF